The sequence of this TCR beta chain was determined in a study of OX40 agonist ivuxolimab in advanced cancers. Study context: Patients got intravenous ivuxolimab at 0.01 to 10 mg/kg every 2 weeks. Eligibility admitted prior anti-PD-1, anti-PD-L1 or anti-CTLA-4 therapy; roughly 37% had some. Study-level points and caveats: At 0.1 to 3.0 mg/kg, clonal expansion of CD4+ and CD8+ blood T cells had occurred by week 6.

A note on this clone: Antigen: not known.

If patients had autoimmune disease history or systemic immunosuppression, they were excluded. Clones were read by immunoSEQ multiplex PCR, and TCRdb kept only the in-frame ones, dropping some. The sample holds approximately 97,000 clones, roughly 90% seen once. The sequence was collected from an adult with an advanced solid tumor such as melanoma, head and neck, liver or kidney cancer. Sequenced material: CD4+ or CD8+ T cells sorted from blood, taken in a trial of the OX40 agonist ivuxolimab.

The DNA for the CDR3 is TGTGCCAGCAGCTTGGGTCTGACAGCCGGTGGGAATGAGCAGTTCTTC. Its translation: CASSLGLTAGGNEQFF. V and J are TRBV5-5 and TRBJ2-1; D may be TRBD1 (5 bases). CDR1 and CDR2 (germline): SGHKS, YYEKEE (reference sequence). The CDR3 has 16 amino acids. V lost 0 bases to trimming and J lost 7 bases, with 17 bases between them.